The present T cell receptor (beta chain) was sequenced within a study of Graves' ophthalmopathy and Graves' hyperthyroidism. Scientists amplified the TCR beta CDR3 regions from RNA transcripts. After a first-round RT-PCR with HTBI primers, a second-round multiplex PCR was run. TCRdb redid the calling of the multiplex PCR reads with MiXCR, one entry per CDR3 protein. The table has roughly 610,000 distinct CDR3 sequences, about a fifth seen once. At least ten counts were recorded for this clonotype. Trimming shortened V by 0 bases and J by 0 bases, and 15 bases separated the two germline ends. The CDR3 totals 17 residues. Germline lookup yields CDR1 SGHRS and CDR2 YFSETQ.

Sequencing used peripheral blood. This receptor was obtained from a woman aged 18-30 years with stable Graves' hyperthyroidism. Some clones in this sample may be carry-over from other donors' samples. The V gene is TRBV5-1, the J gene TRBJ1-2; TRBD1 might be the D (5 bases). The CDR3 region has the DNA TGCGCCAGCAGCTTGGACTGGGAGACAGTGCCTAACTATGGCTACACCTTC. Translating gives CASSLDWETVPNYGYTF. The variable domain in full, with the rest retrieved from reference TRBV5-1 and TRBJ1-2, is KAGVTQTPRYLIKTRGQQVTLSCSPISGHRSVSWYQQTPGQGLQFLFEYFSETQRNKGNFPGRFSGRQFSNSRSEMNVSTLELGDSALYLCASSLDWETVPNYGYTFGSGTRLTVV.